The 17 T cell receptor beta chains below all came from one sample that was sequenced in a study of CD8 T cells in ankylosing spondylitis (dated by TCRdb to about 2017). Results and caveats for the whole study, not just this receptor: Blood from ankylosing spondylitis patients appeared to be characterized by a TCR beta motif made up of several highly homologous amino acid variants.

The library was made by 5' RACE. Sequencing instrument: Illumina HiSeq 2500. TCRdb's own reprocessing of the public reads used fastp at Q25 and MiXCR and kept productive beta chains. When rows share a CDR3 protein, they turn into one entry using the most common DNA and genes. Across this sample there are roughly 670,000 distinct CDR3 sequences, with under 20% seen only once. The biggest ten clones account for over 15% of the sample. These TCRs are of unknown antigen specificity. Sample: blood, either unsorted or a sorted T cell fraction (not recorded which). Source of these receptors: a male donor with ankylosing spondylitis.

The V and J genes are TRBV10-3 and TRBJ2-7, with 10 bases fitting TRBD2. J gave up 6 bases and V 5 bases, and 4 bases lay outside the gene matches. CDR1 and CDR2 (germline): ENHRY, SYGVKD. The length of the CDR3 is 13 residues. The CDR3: CAISLAGAPEQYF. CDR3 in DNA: TGTGCCATCAGTCTAGCGGGAGCCCCCGAGCAGTACTTC.

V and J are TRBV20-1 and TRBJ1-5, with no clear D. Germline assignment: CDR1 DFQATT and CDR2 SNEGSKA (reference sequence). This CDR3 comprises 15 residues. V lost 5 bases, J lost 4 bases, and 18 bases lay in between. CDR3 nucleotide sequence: TGCAGTGCTGCACTTGGCCCTAAGGCGAATCAGCCCCAGCATTTT. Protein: CSAALGPKANQPQHF.

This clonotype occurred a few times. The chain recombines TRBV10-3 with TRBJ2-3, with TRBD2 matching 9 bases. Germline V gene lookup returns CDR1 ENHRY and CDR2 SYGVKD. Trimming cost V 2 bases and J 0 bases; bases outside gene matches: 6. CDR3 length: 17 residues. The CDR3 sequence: CAISESLAGRSTDTQYF. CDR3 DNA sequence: TGTGCCATCAGTGAGAGTCTAGCGGGGCGTAGCACAGATACGCAGTATTTT.

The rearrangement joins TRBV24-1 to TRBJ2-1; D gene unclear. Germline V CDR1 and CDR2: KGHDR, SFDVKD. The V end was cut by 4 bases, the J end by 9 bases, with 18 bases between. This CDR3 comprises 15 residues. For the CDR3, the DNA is TGTGCCACCAGTGACCCTAGGGTCCCGACCGGTGAGCAGTTCTTC. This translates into CATSDPRVPTGEQFF.

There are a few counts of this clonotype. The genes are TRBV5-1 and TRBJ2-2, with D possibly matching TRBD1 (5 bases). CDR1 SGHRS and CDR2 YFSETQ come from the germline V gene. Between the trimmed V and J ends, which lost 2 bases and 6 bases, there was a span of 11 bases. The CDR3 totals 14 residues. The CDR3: CASSFGHGAGELFF. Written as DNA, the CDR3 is TGCGCCAGCAGCTTTGGACATGGTGCCGGGGAGCTGTTTTTT.

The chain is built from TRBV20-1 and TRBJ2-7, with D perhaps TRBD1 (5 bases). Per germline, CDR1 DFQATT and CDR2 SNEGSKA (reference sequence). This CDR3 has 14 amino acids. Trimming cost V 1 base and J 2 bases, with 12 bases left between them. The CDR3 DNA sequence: TGCAGTGCTAGAGGGTGGGGCGGAACCTACGAGCAGTACTTC. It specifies CSARGWGGTYEQYF.

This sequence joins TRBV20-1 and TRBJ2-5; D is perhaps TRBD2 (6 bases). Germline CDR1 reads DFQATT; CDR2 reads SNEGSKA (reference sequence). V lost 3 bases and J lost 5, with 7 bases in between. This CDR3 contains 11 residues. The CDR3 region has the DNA TGCAGTGCTAGGAGCGGGGAGACCCAGTACTTC. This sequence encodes CSARSGETQYF.

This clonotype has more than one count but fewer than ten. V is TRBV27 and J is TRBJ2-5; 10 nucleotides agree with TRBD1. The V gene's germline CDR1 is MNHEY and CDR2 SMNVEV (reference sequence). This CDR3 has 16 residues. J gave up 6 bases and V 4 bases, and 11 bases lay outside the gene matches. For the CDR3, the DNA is TGTGCCAGCAGTTCCCAATCCGGGACAGGGGTTAAGACCCAGTACTTC. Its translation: CASSSQSGTGVKTQYF.

CDR3 loop: CASSPQGGQMNTEAFF. CDR3 bases: TGTGCCAGCTCGCCGCAAGGGGGACAGATGAACACTGAAGCTTTCTTT. V usage is TRBV18 and J usage is TRBJ1-1, with TRBD1 matching over 7 bases. Trimming took 6 bases from V and 0 from J; bases not matched to a gene: 10. Per germline, CDR1 KGHSH and CDR2 LQKENI. CDR3 length: 16 amino acids.

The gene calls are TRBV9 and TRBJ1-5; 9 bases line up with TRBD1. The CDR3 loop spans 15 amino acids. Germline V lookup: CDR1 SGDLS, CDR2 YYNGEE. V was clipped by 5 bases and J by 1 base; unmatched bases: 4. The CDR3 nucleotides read TGTGCCAGCAGTGAACAGGGGGCGAGCAATCAGCCCCAGCATTTT. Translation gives CASSEQGASNQPQHF. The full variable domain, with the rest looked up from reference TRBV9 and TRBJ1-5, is DSGVTQTPKHLITATGQRVTLRCSPRSGDLSVYWYQQSLDQGLQFLIQYYNGEERAKGNILERFSAQQFPDLHSELNLSSLELGDSALYFCASSEQGASNQPQHFGDGTRLSIL.

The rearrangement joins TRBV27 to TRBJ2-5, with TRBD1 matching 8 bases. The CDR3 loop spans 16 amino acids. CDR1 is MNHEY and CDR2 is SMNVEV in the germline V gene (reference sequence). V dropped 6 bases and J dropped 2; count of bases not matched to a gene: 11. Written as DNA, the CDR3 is TGTGCCAGCAGCCGACTGACAGGGGCCTCACAAGAGACCCAGTACTTC. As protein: CASSRLTGASQETQYF.

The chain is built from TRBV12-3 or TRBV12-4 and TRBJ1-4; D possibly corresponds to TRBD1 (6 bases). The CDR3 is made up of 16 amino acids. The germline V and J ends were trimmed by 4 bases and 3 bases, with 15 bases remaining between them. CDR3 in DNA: TGTGCCAGCAGTTCACAACAGGGAGGCGCTAATGAAAAACTGTTTTTT. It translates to CASSSQQGGANEKLFF.

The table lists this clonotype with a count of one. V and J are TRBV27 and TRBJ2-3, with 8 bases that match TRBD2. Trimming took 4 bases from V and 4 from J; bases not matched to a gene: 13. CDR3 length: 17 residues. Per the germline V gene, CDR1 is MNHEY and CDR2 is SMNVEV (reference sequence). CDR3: CASSSTPLGTSPDTQYF. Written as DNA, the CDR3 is TGTGCCAGCAGTTCAACCCCCTTGGGGACTAGTCCAGATACGCAGTATTTT.

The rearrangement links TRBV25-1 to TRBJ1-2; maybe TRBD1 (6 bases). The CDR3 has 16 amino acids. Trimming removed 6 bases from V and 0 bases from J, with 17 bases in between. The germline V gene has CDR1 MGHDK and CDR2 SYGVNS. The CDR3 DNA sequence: TGTGCCAGCAGCGCAACTACAGGGACCGCTAACTATGGCTACACCTTC. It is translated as CASSATTGTANYGYTF.

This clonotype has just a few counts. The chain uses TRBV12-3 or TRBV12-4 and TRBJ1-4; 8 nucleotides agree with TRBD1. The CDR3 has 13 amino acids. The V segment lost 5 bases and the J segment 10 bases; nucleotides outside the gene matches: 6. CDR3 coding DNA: TGTGCCAGCAGTGTCGGACAGGGTGGAAAACTGTTTTTT. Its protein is CASSVGQGGKLFF.

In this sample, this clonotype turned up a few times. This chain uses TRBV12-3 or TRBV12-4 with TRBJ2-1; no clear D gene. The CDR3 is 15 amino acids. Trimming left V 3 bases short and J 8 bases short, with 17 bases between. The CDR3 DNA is TGTGCCAGCAGTTTGCCCCCCTCCGTGTACCATGAGCAGTTCTTC. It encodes CASSLPPSVYHEQFF.

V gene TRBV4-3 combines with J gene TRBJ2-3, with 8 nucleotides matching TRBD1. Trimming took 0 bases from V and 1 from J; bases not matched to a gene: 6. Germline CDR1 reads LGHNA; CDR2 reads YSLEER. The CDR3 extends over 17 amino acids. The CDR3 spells CASSQDGGTGRTDTQYF. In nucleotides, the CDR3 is TGCGCCAGCAGCCAAGATGGCGGGACAGGCCGCACAGATACGCAGTATTTT.